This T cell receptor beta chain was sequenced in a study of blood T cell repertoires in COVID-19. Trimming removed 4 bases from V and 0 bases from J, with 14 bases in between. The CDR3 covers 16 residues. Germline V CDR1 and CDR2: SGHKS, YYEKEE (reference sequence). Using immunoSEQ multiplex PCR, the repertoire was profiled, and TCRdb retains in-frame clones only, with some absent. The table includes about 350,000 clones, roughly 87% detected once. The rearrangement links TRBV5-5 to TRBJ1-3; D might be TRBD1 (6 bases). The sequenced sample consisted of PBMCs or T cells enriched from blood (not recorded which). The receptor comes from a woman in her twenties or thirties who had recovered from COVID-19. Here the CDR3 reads CASSRGHSSSGNTIYF. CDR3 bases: TGTGCCAGCAGCCGGGGACACTCAAGCTCTGGAAACACCATATATTTT.